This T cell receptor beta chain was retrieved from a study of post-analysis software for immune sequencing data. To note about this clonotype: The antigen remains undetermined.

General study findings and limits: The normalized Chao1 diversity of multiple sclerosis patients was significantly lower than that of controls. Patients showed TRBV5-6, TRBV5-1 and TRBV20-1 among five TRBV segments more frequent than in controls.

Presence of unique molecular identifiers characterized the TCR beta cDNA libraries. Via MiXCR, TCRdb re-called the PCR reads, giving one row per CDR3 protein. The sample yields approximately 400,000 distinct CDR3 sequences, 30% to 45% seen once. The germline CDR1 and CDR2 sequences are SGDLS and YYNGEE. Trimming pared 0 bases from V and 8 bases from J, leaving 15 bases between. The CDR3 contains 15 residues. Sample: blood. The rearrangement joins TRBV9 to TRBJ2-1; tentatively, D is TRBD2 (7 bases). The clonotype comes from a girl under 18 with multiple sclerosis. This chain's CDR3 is CASSVAGTGRDEQFF. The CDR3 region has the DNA TGTGCCAGCAGCGTAGCTGGTACAGGGAGGGATGAGCAGTTCTTC. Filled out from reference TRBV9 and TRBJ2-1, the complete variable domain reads DSGVTQTPKHLITATGQRVTLRCSPRSGDLSVYWYQQSLDQGLQFLIQYYNGEERAKGNILERFSAQQFPDLHSELNLSSLELGDSALYFCASSVAGTGRDEQFFGPGTRLTVL.